One T cell receptor beta chain is described in this entry. Compared with germline, one end of the junction differs, possibly owing to a read error. CDR1 is SGHAT and CDR2 is FQNNGV in the germline V gene. The CDR3 runs to 16 residues. This specimen belongs to a study of tumor-infiltrating lymphocytes in oesophageal squamous cell carcinoma. One entry per CDR3 protein results from TCRdb running MiXCR on the PCR reads. The table lists approximately 9,500 distinct CDR3 sequences, roughly three fifths of them singletons. The sequenced sample was esophageal tumor tissue. The clonotype was recovered from a male donor with esophageal squamous cell carcinoma. The J gene is TRBJ2-5, the V gene TRBV11-2, with D possibly TRBD2 on 5 matching bases. The CDR3 DNA reads as TGTGCCAGCAGCTTAAGAGCGGCGACTTCAAATTCACCCCTCCACTTC. Translated, it gives CASSLRAATSNSPLHF.